This is a list of T cell receptor beta chains from one sample in a study of early T cells in non-severe SARS-CoV-2 infection. TCRdb independently ran MiXCR on the 5' RACE reads; one entry per CDR3 protein. Of 25,000 to 35,000 distinct CDR3 sequences listed, 5.4% are singletons. What was sequenced was whole blood. The origin of the receptors is an adult who was a healthcare worker with PCR-confirmed SARS-CoV-2 infection or an uninfected control (not recorded which). Both conserved end residues are part of each CDR3. D genes are given only for firm matches. Clone size appears in some rows only: once, few, many, or a class for an expanded clone.

j_call: TRBJ2-2; d_call: .; clone_size: few; v_call: TRBV18; cdr3_aa: CASSPGRLPSGELFF; cdr3_nt: TGTGCCAGCTCACCGGGTAGGCTCCCATCAGGGGAGCTGTTTTTT
j_call: TRBJ1-1; d_call: TRBD1; clone_size: many; v_call: TRBV5-4; cdr3_aa: CASSFRDSNTEAFF; cdr3_nt: TGTGCCAGCAGCTTTAGGGACAGCAACACTGAAGCTTTCTTT
j_call: TRBJ2-4; d_call: TRBD2; clone_size: .; v_call: TRBV20-1; cdr3_aa: CSAKSGSRDIQYF; cdr3_nt: TGCAGTGCTAAGAGCGGGAGTAGGGACATTCAGTACTTC
j_call: TRBJ1-1; d_call: TRBD1; clone_size: few; v_call: TRBV10-1; cdr3_aa: CASSGGQGNTEAFF; cdr3_nt: TGCGCCAGCAGCGGGGGACAGGGGAACACTGAAGCTTTCTTT
j_call: TRBJ2-1; d_call: .; clone_size: few; v_call: TRBV7-6; cdr3_aa: CASSLAGNNEQFF; cdr3_nt: TGTGCCAGCAGCTTAGCCGGAAACAATGAGCAGTTCTTC
j_call: TRBJ2-1; d_call: TRBD2; clone_size: many; v_call: TRBV29-1; cdr3_aa: CSVSGSGGFNEQFF; cdr3_nt: TGCAGCGTCTCGGGTAGCGGGGGATTCAATGAGCAGTTCTTC
j_call: TRBJ2-5; d_call: TRBD1; clone_size: many; v_call: TRBV29-1; cdr3_aa: CSVEWTGETQYF; cdr3_nt: TGCAGCGTTGAATGGACAGGCGAGACCCAGTACTTC
j_call: TRBJ2-7; d_call: .; clone_size: many; v_call: TRBV6-5; cdr3_aa: CASNSLSAGSYEQYF; cdr3_nt: TGTGCCAGCAACAGTCTTTCGGCAGGCTCCTACGAGCAGTACTTC
j_call: TRBJ2-3; d_call: .; clone_size: many; v_call: TRBV24-1; cdr3_aa: CATSDLAGDAQYF; cdr3_nt: TGTGCCACCAGTGATCTTGCTGGAGATGCGCAGTATTTT
j_call: TRBJ2-5; d_call: .; clone_size: many; v_call: TRBV27; cdr3_aa: CASRPRDGGRGETQYF; cdr3_nt: TGTGCCAGCAGGCCCCGAGACGGGGGCCGAGGGGAGACCCAGTACTTC
j_call: TRBJ2-5; d_call: TRBD1; clone_size: few; v_call: TRBV7-9; cdr3_aa: CASSFRDSQETQYF; cdr3_nt: TGTGCCAGCAGCTTCCGGGACAGCCAAGAGACCCAGTACTTC
j_call: TRBJ1-1; d_call: TRBD1; clone_size: few; v_call: TRBV5-1; cdr3_aa: CASSFTIVRDSTEAFF; cdr3_nt: TGCGCCAGCAGCTTTACGATCGTCCGGGACAGCACTGAAGCTTTCTTT
j_call: TRBJ2-1; d_call: TRBD2; clone_size: .; v_call: TRBV7-2; cdr3_aa: CASTRTRKDEQFF; cdr3_nt: TGTGCCAGCACTAGGACTAGGAAGGATGAGCAGTTCTTC
j_call: TRBJ1-4; d_call: TRBD1; clone_size: many; v_call: TRBV12-3/TRBV12-4; cdr3_aa: CASRLTGGGGKKLFF; cdr3_nt: TGTGCCAGCAGACTGACAGGGGGCGGAGGTAAAAAACTGTTTTTT
j_call: TRBJ2-5; d_call: .; clone_size: many; v_call: TRBV29-1; cdr3_aa: CSHNIDLTKETQYF; cdr3_nt: TGCAGCCATAATATAGACCTTACCAAAGAGACCCAGTACTTC
j_call: TRBJ2-5; d_call: .; clone_size: .; v_call: TRBV7-2; cdr3_aa: CASSLALQETQYF; cdr3_nt: TGTGCCAGCAGCTTAGCCTTACAAGAGACCCAGTACTTC
j_call: TRBJ2-1; d_call: .; clone_size: few; v_call: TRBV6-5; cdr3_aa: CASSKRGQDNEQFF; cdr3_nt: TGTGCCAGCAGTAAAAGGGGACAAGACAATGAGCAGTTCTTC
j_call: TRBJ2-5; d_call: .; clone_size: few; v_call: TRBV7-9; cdr3_aa: CASSLVADFQETQYF; cdr3_nt: TGTGCCAGCAGCTTAGTAGCGGATTTCCAAGAGACCCAGTACTTC
j_call: TRBJ2-1; d_call: TRBD1; clone_size: .; v_call: TRBV11-2; cdr3_aa: CASSVGQGSNNEQFF; cdr3_nt: TGTGCCAGCTCAGTCGGACAGGGGTCCAACAATGAGCAGTTCTTC
j_call: TRBJ2-7; d_call: .; clone_size: .; v_call: TRBV20-1; cdr3_aa: CSASPVSYEQYF; cdr3_nt: TGCAGTGCTAGTCCAGTGTCCTACGAGCAGTACTTC
j_call: TRBJ1-2; d_call: TRBD1; clone_size: many; v_call: TRBV20-1; cdr3_aa: CSASSGGNYTF; cdr3_nt: TGCAGTGCTAGTTCAGGGGGGAACTACACCTTC
j_call: TRBJ2-5; d_call: TRBD1; clone_size: .; v_call: TRBV20-1; cdr3_aa: CSAFTGGRETQYF; cdr3_nt: TGCAGTGCTTTCACAGGGGGACGAGAGACCCAGTACTTC
j_call: TRBJ2-3; d_call: TRBD1; clone_size: many; v_call: TRBV27; cdr3_aa: CASKRRDRSTDTQYF; cdr3_nt: TGTGCCAGTAAACGAAGGGACAGGTCCACAGATACGCAGTATTTT
j_call: TRBJ2-1; d_call: TRBD1; clone_size: .; v_call: TRBV11-3; cdr3_aa: CASSLIGGLGNEQFF; cdr3_nt: TGTGCCAGCAGCTTAATAGGGGGCCTGGGGAATGAGCAGTTCTTC
j_call: TRBJ2-5; d_call: .; clone_size: few; v_call: TRBV18; cdr3_aa: CASSPLETQYF; cdr3_nt: TGTGCCAGCTCACCACTTGAGACCCAGTACTTC
j_call: TRBJ2-5; d_call: TRBD1; clone_size: many; v_call: TRBV10-3; cdr3_aa: CAISESGQGQETQYF; cdr3_nt: TGTGCCATCAGTGAGTCGGGACAGGGTCAAGAGACCCAGTACTTC
j_call: TRBJ1-1; d_call: .; clone_size: few; v_call: TRBV28; cdr3_aa: CASSFWGGNTEAFF; cdr3_nt: TGTGCCAGCAGTTTTTGGGGCGGGAACACTGAAGCTTTCTTT
j_call: TRBJ1-5; d_call: TRBD1; clone_size: many; v_call: TRBV24-1; cdr3_aa: CATSGTGVINQPQHF; cdr3_nt: TGTGCCACCAGTGGTACAGGGGTCATCAATCAGCCCCAGCATTTT
j_call: TRBJ2-1; d_call: .; clone_size: many; v_call: TRBV6-2/TRBV6-3; cdr3_aa: CASSYGSNNEQFF; cdr3_nt: TGTGCCAGCAGTTACGGATCCAACAATGAGCAGTTCTTC
j_call: TRBJ2-7; d_call: .; clone_size: many; v_call: TRBV20-1; cdr3_aa: CSARDRPGTYEQYF; cdr3_nt: TGCAGTGCTAGAGACCGTCCAGGAACCTACGAGCAGTACTTC
j_call: TRBJ2-7; d_call: .; clone_size: few; v_call: TRBV28; cdr3_aa: CASSHADYEQYF; cdr3_nt: TGTGCCAGCAGTCACGCAGACTACGAGCAGTACTTC
j_call: TRBJ1-1; d_call: .; clone_size: many; v_call: TRBV7-6; cdr3_aa: CASSLALTLRNTEAFF; cdr3_nt: TGTGCCAGCAGCTTAGCCCTCACCTTACGGAACACTGAAGCTTTCTTT
j_call: TRBJ2-1; d_call: TRBD2; clone_size: many; v_call: TRBV18; cdr3_aa: CASSQVGLAGTEQFF; cdr3_nt: TGTGCCAGCTCCCAGGTGGGGCTAGCGGGAACTGAGCAGTTCTTC
j_call: TRBJ2-5; d_call: .; clone_size: once; v_call: TRBV6-5; cdr3_aa: CASSRGECQETQYF; cdr3_nt: TGTGCCAGCAGCCGCGGGGAGTGCCAAGAGACCCAGTACTTC
j_call: TRBJ2-1; d_call: .; clone_size: many; v_call: TRBV10-3; cdr3_aa: CAIRPPGPYNEQFF; cdr3_nt: TGTGCCATCAGACCCCCGGGACCCTACAATGAGCAGTTCTTC
j_call: TRBJ2-3; d_call: .; clone_size: .; v_call: TRBV6-2/TRBV6-3; cdr3_aa: CASSPTEDTQYF; cdr3_nt: TGTGCCAGCAGTCCTACGGAGGATACGCAGTATTTT
j_call: TRBJ2-1; d_call: .; clone_size: .; v_call: TRBV7-8; cdr3_aa: CASDLNGGQQFF; cdr3_nt: TGTGCCAGCGATTTAAACGGGGGGCAGCAGTTCTTC
j_call: TRBJ2-2; d_call: TRBD1; clone_size: .; v_call: TRBV10-3; cdr3_aa: CAIGQGPNTGELFF; cdr3_nt: TGTGCCATCGGACAGGGTCCGAACACCGGGGAGCTGTTTTTT
j_call: TRBJ1-5; d_call: TRBD1; clone_size: few; v_call: TRBV19; cdr3_aa: CASSIRGQGGYQPQHF; cdr3_nt: TGTGCCAGTAGTATTCGTGGACAGGGCGGTTATCAGCCCCAGCATTTT
j_call: TRBJ2-3; d_call: .; clone_size: many; v_call: TRBV7-6; cdr3_aa: CASSRRTGTDTQYF; cdr3_nt: TGTGCCAGCAGCCGACGGACTGGCACAGATACGCAGTATTTT
j_call: TRBJ1-1; d_call: .; clone_size: many; v_call: TRBV5-4; cdr3_aa: CASSSGLHTEAFF; cdr3_nt: TGTGCCAGCAGCTCCGGACTGCACACTGAAGCTTTCTTT
j_call: TRBJ1-1; d_call: TRBD1; clone_size: many; v_call: TRBV20-1; cdr3_aa: CSARGADFYRGPAGTEAFF; cdr3_nt: TGCAGTGCTAGGGGAGCGGACTTCTACAGGGGGCCCGCGGGGACTGAAGCTTTCTTT
j_call: TRBJ2-7; d_call: TRBD1; clone_size: many; v_call: TRBV11-2; cdr3_aa: CASSLLTGAIEQYF; cdr3_nt: TGTGCCAGCAGCTTGTTAACAGGGGCGATCGAGCAGTACTTC
j_call: TRBJ2-7; d_call: .; clone_size: many; v_call: TRBV19; cdr3_aa: CASSMGYEQYF; cdr3_nt: TGTGCCAGTAGTATGGGTTACGAGCAGTACTTC
j_call: TRBJ2-5; d_call: TRBD2; clone_size: many; v_call: TRBV5-5; cdr3_aa: CASSFSGSPQETQYF; cdr3_nt: TGTGCCAGCAGCTTTAGCGGGAGTCCCCAAGAGACCCAGTACTTC
j_call: TRBJ2-5; d_call: TRBD1; clone_size: many; v_call: TRBV7-2; cdr3_aa: CASSLVGGRETQYF; cdr3_nt: TGTGCCAGCAGCTTGGTAGGGGGCCGAGAGACCCAGTACTTC
j_call: TRBJ2-3; d_call: .; clone_size: few; v_call: TRBV7-2; cdr3_aa: CASRKRGRGTDTQYF; cdr3_nt: TGTGCCAGCAGAAAAAGGGGCAGGGGAACAGATACGCAGTATTTT
j_call: TRBJ1-2; d_call: .; clone_size: .; v_call: TRBV18; cdr3_aa: CASSPPYRDYGYTF; cdr3_nt: TGTGCCAGCTCACCACCTTACAGGGATTATGGCTACACCTTC
j_call: TRBJ2-5; d_call: .; clone_size: .; v_call: TRBV7-3; cdr3_aa: CASSLGGVGETQYF; cdr3_nt: TGTGCCAGCAGCTTGGGCGGCGTAGGAGAGACCCAGTACTTC
j_call: TRBJ2-1; d_call: .; clone_size: many; v_call: TRBV12-5; cdr3_aa: CASGLVLGGWDEQFF; cdr3_nt: TGTGCTAGTGGTTTGGTACTCGGGGGTTGGGATGAGCAGTTCTTC
j_call: TRBJ2-7; d_call: .; clone_size: many; v_call: TRBV10-3; cdr3_aa: CAISELRPGDEQYF; cdr3_nt: TGTGCCATCAGTGAGCTACGGCCAGGGGACGAGCAGTACTTC
j_call: TRBJ2-1; d_call: TRBD2; clone_size: many; v_call: TRBV12-3/TRBV12-4; cdr3_aa: CASGTLAGVLGEQFF; cdr3_nt: TGTGCCAGCGGGACCCTAGCGGGAGTACTTGGTGAGCAGTTCTTC
j_call: TRBJ2-3; d_call: TRBD2; clone_size: .; v_call: TRBV5-6; cdr3_aa: CASSTFGTSGITDTQYF; cdr3_nt: TGTGCCAGCAGCACTTTCGGGACTAGCGGAATCACAGATACGCAGTATTTT
j_call: TRBJ2-4; d_call: .; clone_size: many; v_call: TRBV24-1; cdr3_aa: CATSDRNIQYF; cdr3_nt: TGTGCCACCAGTGACAGAAACATTCAGTACTTC
j_call: TRBJ2-2; d_call: .; clone_size: many; v_call: TRBV19; cdr3_aa: CASSIRDGHYGELFF; cdr3_nt: TGTGCCAGTAGTATACGGGACGGCCATTACGGGGAGCTGTTTTTT
j_call: TRBJ1-6; d_call: .; clone_size: few; v_call: TRBV29-1; cdr3_aa: CSVVQDISPLHF; cdr3_nt: TGCAGCGTCGTACAAGATATTTCACCCCTCCACTTT
j_call: TRBJ1-2; d_call: .; clone_size: few; v_call: TRBV28; cdr3_aa: CASSLGGRGYTF; cdr3_nt: TGTGCCAGCAGTTTAGGAGGGAGAGGCTACACCTTC
j_call: TRBJ1-2; d_call: TRBD1; clone_size: few; v_call: TRBV2; cdr3_aa: CASSKDRNYGYTF; cdr3_nt: TGTGCCAGCAGTAAGGACAGGAACTATGGCTACACCTTC
j_call: TRBJ2-1; d_call: .; clone_size: few; v_call: TRBV5-1; cdr3_aa: CASSLELLYNEQFF; cdr3_nt: TGCGCCAGCAGCTTGGAACTGTTATACAATGAGCAGTTCTTC